The 26 T cell receptor beta chains below come from one sample, sequenced in a study of T cell responses to AZD1222 COVID-19 vaccine. Libraries were prepared by immunoSEQ multiplex PCR; TCRdb keeps only in-frame clonotypes and omits some of them. The data contain roughly 140,000 clones, 85% to 90% of them seen just once; the ten biggest clones take up 1.5% to 2%. Material: peripheral blood, obtained 28 days after the second AZD1222 dose. These receptors were obtained from an adult who received the AZD1222 COVID-19 vaccine.

This chain uses TRBV21-1 with TRBJ1-2; the table's D call of TRBD1 was not tested on the DNA. TRBV21-1 is listed as a pseudogene. The CDR3 runs to 14 residues. The CDR3 loop is CASSKPGQNYGYTF. CDR3 sequence (DNA): TGTGCCAGCAGCAAACCGGGACAGAACTATGGCTACACCTTC.

The chain employs TRBV3-1 (or the pseudogene TRBV3-2) and TRBJ2-1; D not resolved. Between the trimmed V and J ends, which lost 3 bases and 6 bases, there was a span of 12 bases. Germline-derived CDR1 and CDR2 are LGHDT and YNNKEL (reference sequence). The CDR3 runs to 14 residues. CDR3 bases: TGTGCCAGCAGCCACGATAGACTGAGCAATGAGCAGTTCTTC. Encoded protein: CASSHDRLSNEQFF.

This chain connects TRBV19 to TRBJ1-2; 7 bases fit TRBD1. Losses at the gene ends were 6 bases for V and 8 bases for J; bases not matched to a gene: 12. The length of the CDR3 is 14 residues. CDR1 is LNHDA, CDR2 SQIVND, per germline (reference sequence). CDR3 coding DNA: TGTGCCAGTAGCCTGGACAGGACGTCTTCGGGCTACACCTTC. Its translation is CASSLDRTSSGYTF.

The gene calls are TRBV3-1 (or the pseudogene TRBV3-2) and TRBJ2-1, with D maybe TRBD2 (6 bases). In germline, CDR1 is LGHDT, CDR2 YNNKEL (reference sequence). The CDR3 sequence is 15 residues long. V gave up 4 bases and J gave up 7 bases, with 17 bases separating them. The CDR3 DNA sequence: TGTGCCAGCAGCCTAGAACCGGGACTTCGAAATGAGCAGTTCTTC. It translates to CASSLEPGLRNEQFF.

CDR3 DNA sequence: TGTGCCAGCCGAGGGACAGGAGGATATGGCTACACCTTC. Its translation: CASRGTGGYGYTF. The chain joins TRBV12-3 or TRBV12-4 to TRBJ1-2; 8 bases are a match to TRBD1. V dropped 8 bases and J dropped 5; count of bases not matched to a gene: 7. The CDR3 runs to 13 residues.

This clone appeared once. CDR3 coding DNA: TGCGCCAGCAGCTTGGGGGGGACGGTTCAAGAGACCCAGTACTTC. Protein product: CASSLGGTVQETQYF. The V call is TRBV5-1, the J call TRBJ2-5; perhaps D is TRBD1 or TRBD2 (5 bases each). The V gene's germline CDR1 is SGHRS and CDR2 YFSETQ. V was shortened by 0 bases and J by 2 bases, with 11 bases between the two germline ends. The CDR3 loop spans 15 amino acids.

The gene calls are TRBV5-1 and TRBJ1-6; 7 nucleotides agree with TRBD1. This CDR3 contains 15 residues. V dropped 2 bases and J dropped 3; count of bases not matched to a gene: 2. Germline loops: CDR1 SGHRS, CDR2 YFSETQ. The CDR3 nucleotides are TGCGCCAGCAGCTTACGGGACAGCTATAATTCACCCCTCCACTTT. Residues: CASSLRDSYNSPLHF.

CDR3 nucleotides: TGCGCCAGCAGCTTGGGACCCACTGAAGCTTTCTTT. This sequence encodes CASSLGPTEAFF. The rearrangement uses TRBV5-1 and TRBJ1-1; D unclear. The V gene lost 0 bases and the J gene lost 4 bases, with 4 bases spanning the gap. The CDR3 contains 12 residues. CDR1 and CDR2 from the germline V gene are SGHRS and YFSETQ.

This clone was counted once. The genes are TRBV28 and TRBJ1-2; 10 bases align to TRBD1. The V and J ends lost 9 bases and 3 bases, in that order; junction bases with no gene match: 10. CDR1 MDHEN and CDR2 SYDVKM come from the germline V gene. This CDR3 has 15 amino acids. The CDR3 loop reads CASLSWGQGYYGYTF. Written as DNA, the CDR3 is TGTGCCAGTCTTTCTTGGGGACAGGGGTACTATGGCTACACCTTC.

The chain carries TRBV9 and TRBJ2-5; D possibly corresponds to TRBD2 (6 bases). Germline-derived CDR1 and CDR2 are SGDLS and YYNGEE. There are 16 residues in the CDR3. Trimming left V 0 bases short and J 0 bases short, with 12 bases between. In DNA form, the CDR3 reads TGTGCCAGCAGCGTAGGGGGACGGGGGTACCAAGAGACCCAGTACTTC. This encodes CASSVGGRGYQETQYF.

The chain is built from TRBV5-1 and TRBJ2-7, with TRBD2 identical over 11 bases. Germline CDR1 is SGHRS and CDR2 is YFSETQ. Trimming at V came to 4 bases and at J to 1 base, leaving 4 bases not matched to a gene. The CDR3 runs 15 residues. The CDR3 is CASSSGLAGSYEQYF. The CDR3 DNA reads as TGCGCCAGCAGCAGCGGACTAGCGGGTTCCTACGAGCAGTACTTC.

The chain joins TRBV6-6 to TRBJ1-5; 8 bases are shared with TRBD1. CDR1 and CDR2 (germline): MNHNY, SVGAGI (reference sequence). The V gene end was trimmed by 5 bases and the J gene end by 7 bases; junction bases not matched to a gene: 7. The CDR3 sequence is 14 residues long. The DNA for the CDR3 is TGTGCCAGCAGTGCCCAGGGGGCTGGGCAGCCCCAGCATTTT. This translates into CASSAQGAGQPQHF.

The chain combines TRBV11-3 with TRBJ1-5, with TRBD1 matching 7 bases. Germline assignment: CDR1 SGHNT and CDR2 YENEEA. The CDR3 sequence is 15 residues long. V shed 8 bases and J 2 bases; nucleotides not matched to a gene: 9. CDR3 amino acids: CASRPTGSGNQPQHF. Written as DNA, the CDR3 is TGTGCCAGCCGACCGACAGGGTCCGGCAATCAGCCCCAGCATTTT.

The rearrangement joins TRBV7-8 to TRBJ1-1; D is perhaps TRBD1 (5 bases). The CDR3 is made up of 16 amino acids. The V gene's germline CDR1 is SGHVS and CDR2 FQNEAQ. V lost 0 bases and J lost 4, with 15 bases in between. The CDR3 loop is CASSLAPSGGGTEAFF. DNA for the CDR3: TGTGCCAGCAGCTTAGCCCCTTCGGGGGGTGGCACTGAAGCTTTCTTT.

This clone has a single count. The V gene is TRBV28, the J gene TRBJ2-2; D remains ambiguous. Germline-derived CDR1 and CDR2 are MDHEN and SYDVKM. Trimming took off 6 bases at V and 4 bases at J, with 12 bases between the two ends. This CDR3 has 14 residues. CDR3 protein: CASSRSSGTGELFF. The CDR3, as DNA: TGTGCCAGCAGCCGATCGTCAGGCACCGGGGAGCTGTTTTTT.

This clone has only one observation. V and J are TRBV5-6 and TRBJ1-1; a weak D match, TRBD1 (6 bases). Germline V gene lookup returns CDR1 SGHDT and CDR2 YYEEEE. V lost 3 bases and J lost 5, with 11 bases in between. This CDR3 contains 13 residues. The CDR3 coding sequence is TGTGCCAGCAGCTCACAGGGTTGGACTGAAGCTTTCTTT. It codes for CASSSQGWTEAFF.

This chain links TRBV3-1 (or the pseudogene TRBV3-2) with TRBJ1-1, with D tentatively TRBD1 (5 bases). Trimming shortened V by 0 bases and J by 5 bases, and 13 bases separated the two germline ends. The CDR3 covers 15 residues. Per the germline V gene, CDR1 is LGHDT and CDR2 is YNNKEL (reference sequence). In DNA, the CDR3 is TGTGCCAGCAGCCAAGAAGGACATAGGGGTACTGAAGCTTTCTTT. Protein: CASSQEGHRGTEAFF.

The genes are TRBV6-5 and TRBJ2-5, with 8 bases matching TRBD2. The CDR3 spans 14 residues. Losses at the gene ends were 2 bases for V and 5 bases for J; bases not matched to a gene: 4. Germline V lookup: CDR1 MNHEY, CDR2 SVGAGI. CDR3 sequence: CASSYTGTRETQYF. The CDR3 DNA reads TGTGCCAGCAGTTACACCGGGACTAGGGAGACCCAGTACTTC.

The CDR3 is CASRTRPGLRGGYTF. DNA of the CDR3: TGTGCCAGCAGAACACGGCCGGGCCTCAGAGGGGGCTACACCTTC. The genes are TRBV28 and TRBJ1-2; no definite D call. This CDR3 region has 15 residues. The ends were cut back, 6 bases at V and 8 bases at J, with 22 bases in the middle. Germline V gene data show CDR1 as MDHEN and CDR2 as SYDVKM.

The rearrangement links TRBV12-3 or TRBV12-4 to TRBJ2-3; D might be TRBD2 (5 bases). This CDR3 has 13 amino acids. Trimming removed 6 bases from V and 2 bases from J, with 9 bases in between. CDR3 protein: CASRLRDTDTQYF. CDR3 nucleotides: TGTGCCAGCAGACTCCGGGACACAGATACGCAGTATTTT.

This sequence joins TRBV7-2 and TRBJ2-5, with no clear D. V was pared by 5 bases and J by 4 bases, with 14 bases between. Germline V gene lookup returns CDR1 SGHTA and CDR2 FQGNSA. CDR3 length equals 14 residues. CDR3 loop: CASSLSGVGETQYF. Here the CDR3 DNA reads TGTGCCAGCAGCCTCTCTGGGGTAGGAGAGACCCAGTACTTC.

The V gene is TRBV12-3 or TRBV12-4, the J gene TRBJ1-1; no reliable D call. This CDR3 is 12 amino acids long. The V and J ends lost 3 bases and 9 bases respectively, with 11 bases between them. The CDR3 region is CASSFLGKKAFF. The CDR3 nucleotides read TGTGCCAGCAGTTTTCTTGGAAAGAAAGCTTTCTTT.

A note on this clone: The same CDR3 also results from other DNA sequences found in this sample. The chain employs TRBV11-2 and TRBJ2-3, with 7 nucleotides matching TRBD1. Germline V gene sequence: CDR1 SGHAT, CDR2 FQNNGV. V was clipped by 1 base and J by 2 bases; unmatched bases: 3. The CDR3 totals 15 residues. The CDR3 DNA reads as TGTGCCAGCAGCTTAGCCGGGACAGCCACAGATACGCAGTATTTT. Protein product: CASSLAGTATDTQYF.

The chain couples TRBV18 to TRBJ1-6, with TRBD1 identical over 9 bases. The germline V gene encodes CDR1 KGHSH and CDR2 LQKENI. The junction had 4 bases not matched to a gene; V was cut back by 3 bases and J by 7 bases. The CDR3 has 15 residues. For the CDR3, the DNA is TGTGCCAGCTCACCTAAACAGGGGGCAAATTCACCCCTCCACTTT. Protein: CASSPKQGANSPLHF.

The rearrangement uses TRBV10-2 and TRBJ2-5; D is perhaps TRBD1 (5 bases). The CDR3 covers 16 residues. Trimming took off 0 bases at V and 1 base at J, with 12 bases between the two ends. CDR1 WSHSY and CDR2 SAAADI come from the germline V gene. The CDR3, as DNA: TGCGCCAGCAGTGAGTCGAAGGTCAGGGTCCAAGAGACCCAGTACTTC. Protein product: CASSESKVRVQETQYF.

This chain connects TRBV27 to TRBJ2-3, with 7 positions matching TRBD2. CDR3 length: 17 amino acids. CDR1 MNHEY and CDR2 SMNVEV come from the germline V gene (reference sequence). After removal of 7 bases from V and 4 bases from J, the junction contained 17 bases not matched to a gene. CDR3 loop: CASTKLWEGSGADTQYF. In nucleotides, the CDR3 is TGTGCCAGCACCAAATTATGGGAGGGGTCCGGGGCAGATACGCAGTATTTT.